What follows are 29 T cell receptor beta chains derived from one specimen sequenced in a study of cytomegalovirus exposure and HLA in healthy donors. The PCR contained 60 Vbeta and 13 Jbeta primers. Here immunoSEQ multiplex PCR was the method, and the copy in TCRdb shows in-frame clones only, minus some. The sample lists about 130,000 clones; about 82% were seen once. The sample taken for sequencing was PBMCs. The receptors here all came from a boy younger than 18 in good health and CMV-seronegative.

The V call is TRBV5-1, the J call TRBJ1-1; a weak D match, TRBD1 (5 bases). The CDR3 is 12 residues long. The ends were cut back, 4 bases at V and 6 bases at J, with 10 bases in the middle. From germline, CDR1 is SGHRS and CDR2 YFSETQ. The CDR3 reads CASSLAGPEAFF. The CDR3 DNA is TGCGCCAGCAGCCTTGCGGGGCCTGAAGCTTTCTTT.

This chain connects TRBV27 to TRBJ1-2, with unresolved D. Trimming pared 4 bases from V and 0 bases from J, leaving 18 bases between. This CDR3 region has 17 residues. Germline assignment: CDR1 MNHEY and CDR2 SMNVEV (reference sequence). CDR3 nucleotides: TGTGCCAGCAGTTCCCCGTATCAGGCCCTCACTAACTATGGCTACACCTTC. It encodes CASSSPYQALTNYGYTF.

The CDR3 protein is CASSVVSGTANEQFF. The CDR3 nucleotides read TGTGCCAGCAGCGTAGTTAGCGGGACAGCTAATGAGCAGTTCTTC. The V gene is TRBV9, the J gene TRBJ2-1, with D possibly matching TRBD2 (8 bases). Trimming cost V 0 bases and J 7 bases, with 14 bases left between them. The CDR3 is 15 amino acids. Looked up from germline, CDR1 is SGDLS and CDR2 is YYNGEE.

This CDR3 reads CASSYSGQLGNEQFF. The CDR3 region has the DNA TGTGCCAGCAGTTACTCGGGACAGCTCGGCAATGAGCAGTTCTTC. The chain uses TRBV6-5 and TRBJ2-1; the match to TRBD1 covers 7 bases. Germline-derived CDR1 and CDR2 are MNHEY and SVGAGI. With 0 bases clipped from V and 6 bases from J, the junction kept 5 bases outside the gene matches. This CDR3 spans 15 amino acids.

The chain recombines TRBV19 with TRBJ2-2; perhaps TRBD2 as D (5 bases). The CDR3 runs to 16 residues. Trimming removed 8 bases at V and 5 bases at J, with 21 bases between. Per germline, CDR1 LNHDA and CDR2 SQIVND (reference sequence). The CDR3 spells CASRPSLAIGTGELFF. CDR3 nucleotide sequence: TGTGCCAGTCGCCCCTCCCTAGCAATTGGAACCGGGGAGCTGTTTTTT. The variable domain in full, completed from reference TRBV19 and TRBJ2-2, reads DGGITQSPKYLFRKEGQNVTLSCEQNLNHDAMYWYRQDPGQGLRLIYYSQIVNDFQKGDIAEGYSVSREKKESFPLTVTSAQKNPTAFYLCASRPSLAIGTGELFFGEGSRLTVL.

The V and J genes are TRBV9 and TRBJ1-1; 9 nucleotides line up with TRBD1. V lost 3 bases and J lost 7; bases outside the gene matches: 13. Germline V gene sequence: CDR1 SGDLS, CDR2 YYNGEE. The CDR3 spans 16 residues. The CDR3 nucleotides read TGTGCCAGCAGCGCTTGGACAGGGGAATGGGGAGGTGAAGCTTTCTTT. Translation: CASSAWTGEWGGEAFF.

The CDR3 nucleotides read TGTGCCAGCAGCCAAGATCGGCTAGCGCCTCACAATGAGCAGTTCTTC. Its protein product is CASSQDRLAPHNEQFF. The chain links TRBV4-2 to TRBJ2-1, with D possibly TRBD2 on 6 matching bases. From germline, CDR1 is LGHNA and CDR2 YNFKEQ. V lost 0 bases to trimming and J lost 5 bases, with 14 bases between them. The CDR3 has 16 residues.

The CDR3 region has the DNA TGTGCCAGCAGATTGGCGGGAGTCGCCTATGGCTACACCTTC. Translated, it gives CASRLAGVAYGYTF. The chain recombines TRBV27 with TRBJ1-2; D is uncertain. CDR1 and CDR2 (germline): MNHEY, SMNVEV (reference sequence). The CDR3 extends over 14 amino acids. V was trimmed by 6 bases and J by 4 bases, leaving 15 bases between them.

The rearrangement uses TRBV6-5 and TRBJ1-1; D is unresolved. V lost 6 bases to trimming and J lost 2 bases, with 13 bases between them. Germline V gene lookup returns CDR1 MNHEY and CDR2 SVGAGI. The CDR3 is 14 residues long. CDR3 DNA sequence: TGTGCCAGCAGACCTAGGACGGGAAACACTGAAGCTTTCTTT. Protein: CASRPRTGNTEAFF.

The chain carries TRBV5-1 and TRBJ2-2, with TRBD2 matching over 9 bases. CDR3 length equals 16 residues. The V segment lost 0 bases and the J segment 6 bases; nucleotides outside the gene matches: 6. Germline V lookup: CDR1 SGHRS, CDR2 YFSETQ. In DNA, the CDR3 is TGCGCCAGCAGCTTGGTCGATAGCGGGAGTCCCGGGGAGCTGTTTTTT. This encodes CASSLVDSGSPGELFF.

V is TRBV30 and J is TRBJ2-2, with a weak D call TRBD2 (5 bases). V dropped 5 bases and J dropped 0 bases, with 7 bases sitting between them. Germline loops: CDR1 GTSNPN, CDR2 SVGIG (reference sequence). The CDR3 has 13 residues. The CDR3 region has the DNA TGTGCCTGGGCGAGGGCGAACACCGGGGAGCTGTTTTTT. Translated: CAWARANTGELFF.

This clone has just one count. This sequence joins TRBV6-6 and TRBJ1-4; 7 bases fit TRBD1. There are 14 residues in the CDR3. V was pared by 2 bases and J by 4 bases, with 1 base of the junction left unmatched. CDR1 is MNHNY, CDR2 SVGAGI, per germline (reference sequence). The CDR3 bases are TGTGCCAGCAGTTACGGACAGGTTAATGAAAAACTGTTTTTT. This encodes CASSYGQVNEKLFF.

The genes are TRBV6-1 and TRBJ1-1, with D tentatively TRBD1 (5 bases). The CDR3 consists of 13 residues. Per the germline V gene, CDR1 is MNHNS and CDR2 is SASEGT. V was pared by 8 bases and J by 4 bases, with 14 bases between. The CDR3 spells CASYQQGATEAFF. CDR3 DNA: TGTGCCAGCTACCAGCAGGGTGCCACTGAAGCTTTCTTT.

With regard to this clone: At one end, the junction sequence differs from germline, possibly due to a read error. This chain joins TRBV6-1 and TRBJ2-7; D unresolved. In germline, CDR1 is MNHNS, CDR2 SASEGT. This CDR3 is built from 10 residues. The CDR3 coding sequence is TGTGCCAGCAGTTACTACGGGCAGTACTTC. Translated, it gives CASSYYGQYF.

The chain combines TRBV29-1 with TRBJ2-3; a possible D gene is TRBD2 (6 bases). V lost 5 bases to trimming and J lost 1 base, with 13 bases between them. In germline, CDR1 is SQVTM, CDR2 ANQGSEA. The CDR3 is made up of 14 amino acids. Here the CDR3 reads CSVPGEDRTDTQYF. CDR3 nucleotides: TGCAGCGTTCCGGGGGAGGACCGCACAGATACGCAGTATTTT.

The CDR3 DNA follows: TGTGCCGTCCTAGGGGTGGGCACAGATACGCAGTATTTT. This sequence encodes CAVLGVGTDTQYF. V and J are TRBV7-7 and TRBJ2-3, with D possibly matching TRBD1 (5 bases). The V end lost 11 bases, the J end lost 1 base, and 13 bases lay between the germline ends. The germline V gene has CDR1 SSHAT and CDR2 FNYEAQ (reference sequence). This CDR3 spans 13 amino acids.

V is TRBV5-4 and J is TRBJ2-5, with TRBD2 matching over 8 bases. CDR3 length: 16 amino acids. Germline values: CDR1 SGHNT, CDR2 YYREEE (reference sequence). With V trimmed by 0 bases and J by 5 bases, 9 bases remained unmatched. CDR3 sequence reads: CASSLGIAGPRETQYF. As DNA, the CDR3 is TGTGCCAGCAGCTTGGGAATAGCGGGGCCCCGGGAGACCCAGTACTTC.

V is TRBV25-1 and J is TRBJ1-1; D gene ambiguous. The germline V and J ends were trimmed by 1 base and 1 base, with 19 bases remaining between them. The CDR3 loop spans 18 amino acids. Per germline, CDR1 MGHDK and CDR2 SYGVNS. CDR3 sequence (DNA): TGTGCCAGCAGTGAATGGTTCTTAGGCCGGGGAGAGAACACTGAAGCTTTCTTT. It encodes CASSEWFLGRGENTEAFF.

DNA for the CDR3: TGTGCCAGCAGTTTAGTCATGAGCGCGAGCAATCAGCCCCAGCATTTT. It specifies CASSLVMSASNQPQHF. V and J are TRBV27 and TRBJ1-5, with D hard to call. The CDR3 totals 16 residues. Germline-derived CDR1 and CDR2 are MNHEY and SMNVEV (reference sequence). Deletions cut 2 bases from V and 1 base from J, with 12 bases between.

The chain joins TRBV2 to TRBJ2-5, with D possibly TRBD1 on 6 matching bases. The CDR3 loop spans 15 amino acids. CDR1 is SNHLY, CDR2 FYNNEI, per germline. V lost 3 bases and J 5 bases, leaving 16 bases between the germline ends. The CDR3 DNA reads TGTGCCAGCAGTGAGGCCAGGGGCTCTGGGGAGACCCAGTACTTC. Its translation is CASSEARGSGETQYF.

This clone came up a few times. The rearrangement uses TRBV27 and TRBJ1-2; TRBD1 might be the D (5 bases). V lost 5 bases to trimming and J lost 4 bases, with 17 bases between them. The V gene's germline CDR1 is MNHEY and CDR2 SMNVEV (reference sequence). The CDR3 is 15 residues long. The CDR3 spells CASSQTSGGSYGYTF. Here the CDR3 DNA reads TGTGCCAGCAGTCAAACGTCGGGGGGGAGCTATGGCTACACCTTC.

V and J are TRBV19 and TRBJ1-1; D might be TRBD1 (6 bases). The V end was cut by 7 bases, the J end by 0 bases, with 12 bases between. Germline lookup yields CDR1 LNHDA and CDR2 SQIVND (reference sequence). CDR3 length: 14 residues. CDR3 in DNA: TGTGCCAGTACGATAAGGGGGATGAACACTGAAGCTTTCTTT. This sequence encodes CASTIRGMNTEAFF.

CDR3 nucleotide sequence: TGCGCCAGCAGCCAGTGGGCGGGCCGCGAGCAGTACTTC. Translated, it gives CASSQWAGREQYF. This rearrangement joins TRBV4-1 to TRBJ2-7; maybe TRBD2 (5 bases). There are 13 residues in the CDR3. Germline CDR1 MGHRA, CDR2 YSYEKL. V lost 3 bases, J lost 6 bases, and 12 bases lay in between.

V gene TRBV11-3 combines with J gene TRBJ2-1; TRBD2 aligns across 7 bases. This CDR3 region has 15 residues. CDR1 is SGHNT, CDR2 YENEEA, per germline. Trimming at V came to 6 bases and at J to 8 bases, leaving 13 bases not matched to a gene. The CDR3 is CASSMGAGWADEQFF. CDR3 nucleotides: TGTGCCAGCAGTATGGGAGCGGGGTGGGCGGATGAGCAGTTCTTC.

Turning to this clone: The sample holds other DNA sequences that translate to the same CDR3. This chain joins TRBV5-1 and TRBJ2-7; TRBD2 might be the D (6 bases). The ends were cut back, 0 bases at V and 3 bases at J, with 7 bases in the middle. From germline, CDR1 is SGHRS and CDR2 YFSETQ. The CDR3 spans 13 residues. CDR3 sequence: CASSLAGSYEQYF. The CDR3 nucleotides read TGCGCCAGCAGCTTGGCCGGGAGCTACGAGCAGTACTTC.

This chain links TRBV10-3 with TRBJ2-3; a weak D match, TRBD2 (5 bases). Germline loops: CDR1 ENHRY, CDR2 SYGVKD. V was pared by 0 bases and J by 2 bases, with 21 bases between. This CDR3 comprises 19 residues. CDR3 residues: CAISESDSWWSRNTDTQYF. CDR3 DNA sequence: TGTGCCATCAGTGAGTCGGACTCTTGGTGGAGCAGAAACACAGATACGCAGTATTTT.

V and J are TRBV5-1 and TRBJ2-7, with 9 bases lining up with TRBD1. CDR1 SGHRS and CDR2 YFSETQ come from the germline V gene. The CDR3 is made up of 14 amino acids. Trimming at V came to 4 bases and at J to 4 bases, leaving 6 bases not matched to a gene. This CDR3 is CASSIPGQGYEQYF. CDR3 coding DNA: TGCGCCAGCAGCATTCCGGGACAGGGATACGAGCAGTACTTC.

Concerning this clone itself: One end of the junction fails to match germline, which may point to a read error. The DNA for the CDR3 is TGTGCCAGCAGGGAAGCGGGCCTTCACGAGCAGTACTTC. Translated: CASREAGLHEQYF. V is TRBV6-1 and J is TRBJ2-7; tentative D call: TRBD2 (6 bases). Germline V gives CDR1 MNHNS, CDR2 SASEGT. CDR3 size: 13 residues.

This clone was detected a few times. This chain uses TRBV15 with TRBJ2-1; D gene uncertain. The germline gives CDR1 LNHNV, CDR2 YYDKDF (reference sequence). Trimming removed 5 bases from V and 5 bases from J, with 16 bases in between. The CDR3 contains 15 residues. CDR3 amino acids: CATSLQHISNNEQFF. The CDR3 DNA follows: TGTGCCACCAGCCTCCAGCATATTAGCAACAATGAGCAGTTCTTC. The full variable domain, its missing parts supplied by reference TRBV15 and TRBJ2-1, is DAMVIQNPRYQVTQFGKPVTLSCSQTLNHNVMYWYQQKSSQAPKLLFHYYDKDFNNEADTPDNFQSRRPNTSFCFLDIRSPGLGDTAMYLCATSLQHISNNEQFFGPGTRLTVL.